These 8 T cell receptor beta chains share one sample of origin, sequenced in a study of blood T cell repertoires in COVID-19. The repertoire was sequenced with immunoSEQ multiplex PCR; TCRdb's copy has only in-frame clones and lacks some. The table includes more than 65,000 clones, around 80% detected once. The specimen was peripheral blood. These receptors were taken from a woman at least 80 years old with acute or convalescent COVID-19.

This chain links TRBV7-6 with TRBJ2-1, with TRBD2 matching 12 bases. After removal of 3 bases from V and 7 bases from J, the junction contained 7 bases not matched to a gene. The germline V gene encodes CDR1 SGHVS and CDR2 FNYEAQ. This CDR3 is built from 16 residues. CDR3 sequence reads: CASSFPLAGGRNEQFF. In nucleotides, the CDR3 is TGTGCCAGCAGCTTCCCCCTAGCGGGGGGGCGTAATGAGCAGTTCTTC.

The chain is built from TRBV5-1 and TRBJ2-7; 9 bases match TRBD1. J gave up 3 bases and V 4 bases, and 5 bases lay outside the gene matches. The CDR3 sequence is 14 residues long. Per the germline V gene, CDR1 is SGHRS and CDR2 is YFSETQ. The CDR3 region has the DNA TGCGCCAGCAGCCCTGGACAGGGGCTCTACGAGCAGTACTTC. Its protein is CASSPGQGLYEQYF.

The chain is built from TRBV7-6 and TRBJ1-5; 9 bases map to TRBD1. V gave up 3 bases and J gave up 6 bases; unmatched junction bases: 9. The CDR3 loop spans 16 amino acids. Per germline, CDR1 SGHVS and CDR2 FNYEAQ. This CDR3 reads CASSFRTGALGQPQHF. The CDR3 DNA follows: TGTGCCAGCAGCTTCCGGACAGGGGCTTTGGGTCAGCCCCAGCATTTT.

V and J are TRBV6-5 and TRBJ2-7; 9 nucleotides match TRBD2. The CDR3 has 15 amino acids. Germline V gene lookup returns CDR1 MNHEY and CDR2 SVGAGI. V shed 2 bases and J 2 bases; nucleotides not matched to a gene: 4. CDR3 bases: TGTGCCAGCAGTTACCGACTAGCGGCCACCTACGAGCAGTACTTC. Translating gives CASSYRLAATYEQYF.

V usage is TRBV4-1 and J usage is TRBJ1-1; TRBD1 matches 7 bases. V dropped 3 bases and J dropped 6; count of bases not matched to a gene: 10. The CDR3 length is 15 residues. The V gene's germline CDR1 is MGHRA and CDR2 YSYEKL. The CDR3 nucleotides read TGCGCCAGCAGCCAGGGGGACAGAAGAAGCTCTGAAGCTTTCTTT. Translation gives CASSQGDRRSSEAFF.

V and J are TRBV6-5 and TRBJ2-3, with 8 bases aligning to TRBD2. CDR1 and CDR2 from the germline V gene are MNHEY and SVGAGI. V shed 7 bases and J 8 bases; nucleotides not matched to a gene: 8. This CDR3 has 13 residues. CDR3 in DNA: TGTGCCAGCACGGCGGGGGGCTATGCTACGCAGTATTTT. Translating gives CASTAGGYATQYF.

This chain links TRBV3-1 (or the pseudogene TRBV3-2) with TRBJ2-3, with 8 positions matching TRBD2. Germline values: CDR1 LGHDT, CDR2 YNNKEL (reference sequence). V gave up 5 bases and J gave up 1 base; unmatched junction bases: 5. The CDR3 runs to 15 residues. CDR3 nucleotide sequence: TGTGCCAGCAGCGGGGCGGGGGGACGCACAGATACGCAGTATTTT. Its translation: CASSGAGGRTDTQYF.

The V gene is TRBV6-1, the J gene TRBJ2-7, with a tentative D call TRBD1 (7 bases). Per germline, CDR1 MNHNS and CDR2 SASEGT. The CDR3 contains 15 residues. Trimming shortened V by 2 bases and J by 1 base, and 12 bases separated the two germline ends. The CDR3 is CASSERQGGSYEQYF. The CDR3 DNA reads TGTGCCAGCAGTGAACGACAGGGAGGTTCCTACGAGCAGTACTTC.